The entry that follows covers one T cell receptor beta chain sequence. Its antigen is not identified. Only in-frame clones appear in the TCRdb table, and some are missing; sequencing was by immunoSEQ multiplex PCR. Here the sample spans roughly 40,000 clones, roughly nine tenths being singletons. The data derive from a study of OX40 agonist ivuxolimab in advanced cancers. Study context: The eligibility criteria allowed prior anti-PD-1, anti-PD-L1 or anti-CTLA-4 therapy, and under 50% had some.

General study points: Clones of CD4+ and CD8+ blood T cells grew by week 6 at doses of 0.1 to 3.0 mg/kg.

This CDR3 has 15 residues. The ends were cut back, 4 bases at V and 3 bases at J, with 16 bases in the middle. The germline V gene has CDR1 SGHVS and CDR2 FQNEAQ. The sample in question was CD4+ or CD8+ T cells sorted from blood, obtained in a trial of the OX40 agonist ivuxolimab. The V gene is TRBV7-8, the J gene TRBJ2-7; D is perhaps TRBD1 (6 bases). The sequence was obtained from an adult with an advanced solid tumor such as melanoma, head and neck, liver or kidney cancer. CDR3 amino acids: CASSSGTTVVYEQYF. The CDR3 nucleotides read TGTGCCAGCAGCTCGGGGACAACGGTTGTCTACGAGCAGTACTTC.